The 30 T cell receptor beta chains below all came from one sample that was sequenced in a study of blood T cell repertoires in COVID-19. The repertoire was sequenced with immunoSEQ multiplex PCR; TCRdb's copy has only in-frame clones and lacks some. The sample yields some 220,000 clones, over 75% seen once. The material sequenced was peripheral blood. These receptors originate from a man aged 45-65 years with COVID-19, enrolled during active disease.

The CDR3 DNA reads as TGTGCCAGCAGTTACTCTTTCCAGGGCCCGCTTTTGAACACTGAAGCTTTCTTT. Amino acid sequence: CASSYSFQGPLLNTEAFF. This rearrangement joins TRBV6-2 or TRBV6-3 to TRBJ1-1, with a tentative D call TRBD1 (5 bases). The CDR3 runs 18 residues. CDR1 is MNHEY and CDR2 is SVGEGT in the germline V gene. With 0 bases removed from V and 0 bases from J, the gap between germline ends came to 17 bases.

The CDR3 DNA sequence: TGTGCCAGCAGGGGGGGTCTGGGGGAGGTTGGCTACACCTTC. Amino acids: CASRGGLGEVGYTF. V usage is TRBV28 and J usage is TRBJ1-2, with a weak D call TRBD1 (5 bases). The CDR3 length is 14 residues. The germline V and J ends were trimmed by 6 bases and 7 bases, with 18 bases remaining between them. CDR1 and CDR2 from the germline V gene are MDHEN and SYDVKM.

This clone was detected a few times. The chain couples TRBV6-5 to TRBJ1-1, with D possibly TRBD1 on 5 matching bases. Germline V gene sequence: CDR1 MNHEY, CDR2 SVGAGI. The CDR3 is made up of 11 amino acids. V lost 7 bases and J lost 10, with 13 bases in between. In DNA, the CDR3 is TGTGCCAGCATTCTCAAAGGGGTAGCTTTCTTT. Translation: CASILKGVAFF.

The CDR3: CASSQGWGVGTEAFF. The CDR3 DNA is TGCGCCAGCAGCCAAGGTTGGGGGGTAGGCACTGAAGCTTTCTTT. The chain is built from TRBV4-1 and TRBJ1-1; weak D call: TRBD1 (5 bases). The length of the CDR3 is 15 residues. Looked up from germline, CDR1 is MGHRA and CDR2 is YSYEKL. With 1 base removed from V and 4 bases from J, the gap between germline ends came to 13 bases.

The J gene is TRBJ1-2, the V gene TRBV7-9; D gene ambiguous. The ends were cut back, 2 bases at V and 1 base at J, with 11 bases in the middle. The germline CDR1 and CDR2 sequences are SEHNR and FQNEAQ (reference sequence). The CDR3 contains 15 residues. The CDR3 DNA reads as TGTGCCAGCAGCTTAATGGCAGGAGGTAACTATGGCTACACCTTC. Amino acid sequence: CASSLMAGGNYGYTF. The variable domain in full, completed from reference TRBV7-9 and TRBJ1-2, reads DTGVSQNPRHKITKRGQNVTFRCDPISEHNRLYWYRQTLGQGPEFLTYFQNEAQLEKSRLLSDRFSAERPKGSFSTLEIQRTEQGDSAMYLCASSLMAGGNYGYTFGSGTRLTVV.

J is TRBJ2-3 and V is TRBV4-1; 8 bases fit TRBD2. CDR1 and CDR2 from the germline V gene are MGHRA and YSYEKL. This CDR3 is built from 15 residues. Germline trimming cut 1 base from V and 4 bases from J; bases unmatched to any gene: 4. The CDR3 nucleotides read TGCGCCAGCAGCCAAGGGAGCGGGGGACCAGATACGCAGTATTTT. Translation: CASSQGSGGPDTQYF.

This clone was observed once. The same CDR3 is also encoded by other DNA sequences in this sample. This sequence joins TRBV9 and TRBJ2-5, with D uncertain. This CDR3 is 15 amino acids long. Germline V gene sequence: CDR1 SGDLS, CDR2 YYNGEE. Trimming took off 0 bases at V and 1 base at J, with 10 bases between the two ends. The CDR3 sequence: CASSVGGRPQETQYF. In DNA form, the CDR3 reads TGTGCCAGCAGCGTAGGCGGCAGACCCCAAGAGACCCAGTACTTC.

The V call is TRBV13, the J call TRBJ1-6; tentative D call: TRBD1 (5 bases). Germline loops: CDR1 PRHDT, CDR2 FYEKMQ (reference sequence). The CDR3 extends over 15 amino acids. Trimming removed 5 bases from V and 7 bases from J, with 15 bases in between. CDR3 nucleotide sequence: TGTGCCAGCAGCCCAGGACGGCCAGGGAATTCACCCCTCCACTTT. Protein: CASSPGRPGNSPLHF.

The J gene is TRBJ2-3, the V gene TRBV5-4; the D gene is possibly TRBD2 (6 bases). This CDR3 region has 16 residues. V was clipped by 3 bases and J by 0 bases, with 14 bases between them. CDR1 and CDR2 from the germline V gene are SGHNT and YYREEE (reference sequence). As DNA, the CDR3 is TGTGCCAGCAGCTCTGGGGAGGCAGAGAGCACAGATACGCAGTATTTT. It yields the protein CASSSGEAESTDTQYF.

The rearrangement links TRBV5-4 to TRBJ2-7, with TRBD2 matching over 13 bases. There are 13 residues in the CDR3. Germline CDR1 reads SGHNT; CDR2 reads YYREEE (reference sequence). V lost 7 bases and J lost 2; bases outside the gene matches: 0. The CDR3: CASGTSGAYEQYF. CDR3 DNA sequence: TGTGCCAGCGGGACTAGCGGGGCCTACGAGCAGTACTTC. The variable domain in full, completed from reference TRBV5-4 and TRBJ2-7, reads ETGVTQSPTHLIKTRGQQVTLRCSSQSGHNTVSWYQQALGQGPQFIFQYYREEENGRGNFPPRFSGLQFPNYSSELNVNALELDDSALYLCASGTSGAYEQYFGPGTRLTVT.

A few counts support this clone. The rearrangement joins TRBV5-1 to TRBJ2-7; no clear D. From germline, CDR1 is SGHRS and CDR2 YFSETQ. The germline V and J ends were trimmed by 1 base and 3 bases, with 14 bases remaining between them. The CDR3 length is 15 residues. CDR3 sequence (DNA): TGCGCCAGCAGCTTGCCTACAGAACTTAACTACGAGCAGTACTTC. The encoded protein is CASSLPTELNYEQYF.

This chain links TRBV11-2 with TRBJ2-3; the match to TRBD2 covers 10 bases. Germline CDR1 SGHAT, CDR2 FQNNGV. The CDR3 is made up of 17 amino acids. With 5 bases clipped from V and 0 bases from J, the junction kept 8 bases outside the gene matches. CDR3 sequence: CASSLMWTSGSTDTQYF. CDR3 DNA: TGTGCCAGCAGCCTAATGTGGACTAGCGGAAGCACAGATACGCAGTATTTT.

In this sample, this clone turned up a few times. The sample contains more than one DNA sequence encoding this CDR3. This chain links TRBV27 with TRBJ1-5; TRBD1 aligns across 7 bases. V lost 0 bases, J lost 0 bases, and 2 bases stayed unmatched. The CDR3 runs 16 residues. CDR1 is MNHEY, CDR2 SMNVEV, per germline (reference sequence). In nucleotides, the CDR3 is TGTGCCAGCAGTTTATCTGGGACAGCTAGCAATCAGCCCCAGCATTTT. This codes for CASSLSGTASNQPQHF.

The V and J genes are TRBV4-3 and TRBJ2-2; D perhaps matches TRBD2 (6 bases). The V end was cut by 2 bases, the J end by 5 bases, with 15 bases between. CDR1 is LGHNA, CDR2 YSLEER, per germline. The CDR3 runs 16 residues. As DNA, the CDR3 is TGCGCCAGCAGCCAATCTCTAGCGTCGGGGACCGGGGAGCTGTTTTTT. Translation: CASSQSLASGTGELFF.

The chain uses TRBV5-1 and TRBJ2-6, with TRBD1 as a possible D gene (6 bases). This CDR3 has 16 amino acids. V gave up 5 bases and J gave up 2 bases, with 14 bases separating them. Germline loops: CDR1 SGHRS, CDR2 YFSETQ. DNA for the CDR3: TGCGCCAGCAGAGCCACAGGGATGGCTGGGGCCAACGTCCTGACTTTC. Its protein product is CASRATGMAGANVLTF.

Only one count was recorded for this clone. V is TRBV4-1 and J is TRBJ1-5; no firm D call. The CDR3 spans 14 residues. Trimming removed 0 bases from V and 6 bases from J, with 9 bases in between. Germline V gene sequence: CDR1 MGHRA, CDR2 YSYEKL. The CDR3 DNA reads TGCGCCAGCAGCCAAGATCATTTTAGTCAGCCCCAGCATTTT. Amino acid sequence: CASSQDHFSQPQHF.

The chain recombines TRBV6-5 with TRBJ1-1, with D maybe TRBD1 (5 bases). V lost 6 bases and J lost 1, with 9 bases in between. Germline lookup yields CDR1 MNHEY and CDR2 SVGAGI. The CDR3 is 13 amino acids. CDR3 bases: TGTGCCAGCAGAAGGACAACGAACACTGAAGCTTTCTTT. The encoded protein is CASRRTTNTEAFF.

The V and J genes are TRBV7-8 and TRBJ2-7; D perhaps matches TRBD1 (6 bases). The V gene's germline CDR1 is SGHVS and CDR2 FQNEAQ. V lost 5 bases, J lost 6 bases, and 14 bases lay in between. The CDR3 has 13 residues. The CDR3 region is CASSRDTLFEQYF. CDR3 nucleotide sequence: TGTGCCAGCAGCCGGGACACGCTTTTCGAGCAGTACTTC.

The rearrangement links TRBV27 to TRBJ2-1, with TRBD2 matching over 9 bases. The V gene end was trimmed by 6 bases and the J gene end by 2 bases; junction bases not matched to a gene: 2. The CDR3 has 14 residues. Germline lookup yields CDR1 MNHEY and CDR2 SMNVEV (reference sequence). The CDR3 sequence is CASSQRGAYNEQFF. In nucleotides, the CDR3 is TGTGCCAGCAGCCAGCGGGGGGCCTACAATGAGCAGTTCTTC.

This chain connects TRBV18 to TRBJ1-3, with TRBD1 matching over 7 bases. The CDR3 has 18 amino acids. Per the germline V gene, CDR1 is KGHSH and CDR2 is LQKENI. The V and J ends lost 1 base and 2 bases, in that order; junction bases with no gene match: 11. The CDR3 region has the DNA TGTGCCAGCTCACCACAAAATTTAAGGGGGCTTGCTGGAAACACCATATATTTT. Residues: CASSPQNLRGLAGNTIYF.

This chain links TRBV5-1 with TRBJ2-5, with TRBD1 identical over 7 bases. V was pared by 4 bases and J by 1 base, with 7 bases of the junction left unmatched. Germline CDR1 is SGHRS and CDR2 is YFSETQ. The CDR3 consists of 15 residues. The CDR3 reads CASSMDGQAQETQYF. Written as DNA, the CDR3 is TGCGCCAGCAGCATGGACGGACAGGCCCAAGAGACCCAGTACTTC.

The chain uses TRBV2 and TRBJ1-3, with TRBD1 identical over 9 bases. The V segment lost 3 bases and the J segment 3 bases; nucleotides outside the gene matches: 3. The germline gives CDR1 SNHLY, CDR2 FYNNEI. The CDR3 contains 15 residues. Here the CDR3 reads CASSEGQGYGNTIYF. CDR3 DNA sequence: TGTGCCAGCAGTGAGGGACAGGGCTATGGAAACACCATATATTTT. Using reference TRBV2 and TRBJ1-3 for the parts outside the CDR3, the full variable domain is EPEVTQTPSHQVTQMGQEVILRCVPISNHLYFYWYRQILGQKVEFLVSFYNNEISEKSEIFDDQFSVERPDGSNFTLKIRSTKLEDSAMYFCASSEGQGYGNTIYFGEGSWLTVV.

The table lists this clone with a count of one. CDR3 in DNA: TGTGCCAGCAGCTCCCAGCGGAGCCCAGATACGCAGTATTTT. Translated, it gives CASSSQRSPDTQYF. The chain joins TRBV7-3 to TRBJ2-3; D possibly corresponds to TRBD2 (5 bases). This CDR3 region has 14 residues. Germline CDR1 is SGHTA and CDR2 is FQGTGA. V was trimmed by 4 bases and J by 4 bases, leaving 12 bases between them.

This rearrangement joins TRBV20-1 to TRBJ2-1; 7 nucleotides agree with TRBD2. V lost 5 bases, J lost 2 bases, and 6 bases stayed unmatched. CDR1 DFQATT and CDR2 SNEGSKA come from the germline V gene (reference sequence). The length of the CDR3 is 14 residues. The CDR3 spells CSAGDGTTYNEQFF. The CDR3 nucleotides are TGCAGTGCTGGTGACGGGACTACCTACAATGAGCAGTTCTTC.

This chain uses TRBV5-1 with TRBJ2-1; 13 bases match TRBD2. This CDR3 is built from 16 residues. Germline loops: CDR1 SGHRS, CDR2 YFSETQ. V trimming: 4 bases; J trimming: 5 bases; junction bases outside the gene matches: 6. CDR3 in DNA: TGCGCCAGCAGCGAGACTAGCGGGGGGCAAGACAATGAGCAGTTCTTC. Its translation: CASSETSGGQDNEQFF.

This sequence joins TRBV28 and TRBJ1-2; D is possibly TRBD1 (5 bases). CDR3 length: 13 residues. Germline V gene sequence: CDR1 MDHEN, CDR2 SYDVKM. With 7 bases removed from V and 7 bases from J, the gap between germline ends came to 16 bases. The CDR3 nucleotides are TGTGCCAGCACCAGGCAAGGGGTATTTGGCTACACCTTC. Its translation is CASTRQGVFGYTF.

The chain links TRBV6-1 to TRBJ2-3, with D perhaps matching TRBD2 (5 bases). This CDR3 region has 13 residues. Per the germline V gene, CDR1 is MNHNS and CDR2 is SASEGT. V was cut by 3 bases and J by 5 bases, with 9 bases left in between. The CDR3 DNA sequence: TGTGCCAGCAGTGAGCTACTAGGAGATACGCAGTATTTT. Its protein is CASSELLGDTQYF.

J is TRBJ2-2 and V is TRBV4-1; 8 bases fit TRBD1. CDR3 length: 16 amino acids. The V segment lost 3 bases and the J segment 6 bases; nucleotides outside the gene matches: 9. Germline CDR1 MGHRA, CDR2 YSYEKL. CDR3 residues: CASSHLDRGIPGELFF. DNA of the CDR3: TGCGCCAGCAGCCACCTAGACAGGGGAATTCCCGGGGAGCTGTTTTTT.

V gene TRBV7-3 combines with J gene TRBJ1-2; TRBD1 agrees at 7 bases. Germline V CDR1 and CDR2: SGHTA, FQGTGA. CDR3 length: 16 amino acids. Unmatched junction bases numbered 16, after V lost 5 bases and J lost 7 bases. The CDR3 DNA is TGTGCCAGCAGCCCGCAAGGTCCAGGGGGGTTCTTTGGCTACACCTTC. Its translation is CASSPQGPGGFFGYTF. Based on the CDR3 plus reference TRBV7-3 and TRBJ1-2, the full variable domain is GAGVSQTPSNKVTEKGKYVELRCDPISGHTALYWYRQSLGQGPEFLIYFQGTGAADDSGLPNDRFFAVRPEGSVSTLKIQRTERGDSAVYLCASSPQGPGGFFGYTFGSGTRLTVV.

CDR3 region: CASSYRTGGKEQYF. Here the CDR3 DNA reads TGTGCCAGCAGTTACCGGACAGGGGGCAAGGAGCAGTACTTC. The chain is built from TRBV6-2 or TRBV6-3 and TRBJ2-7, with 11 bases matching TRBD1. CDR3 length equals 14 residues. V lost 2 bases and J lost 7; bases outside the gene matches: 4. Germline CDR1 is MNHEY and CDR2 is SVGEGT.